A selection of T cell receptor beta chains follows, all from one sample in a study of CD8 T cells in Susac syndrome. TCRdb analysed the immunoSEQ multiplex PCR reads with MiXCR anew, one entry per CDR3 protein. The sample contains around 170,000 distinct CDR3 sequences, roughly 95% of which appear only once. Sequencing input: CD4+ T cells from PBMCs. These receptors originate from a human donor with Susac syndrome. CDR3s include the opening cysteine and the closing phenylalanine or tryptophan. The D gene is left open where the match is weak. For some rows the clone size is stated as once, few or many, or as a class when expanded; others skip it.

size | D | J | V | CDR3 | DNA
. | TRBD1 | TRBJ1-5 | TRBV19 | CASSIGTGHQPQHF | TGTGCCAGTAGTATCGGGACAGGGCATCAGCCCCAGCATTTT
. | TRBD1 | TRBJ1-1 | TRBV20-1 | CSARDQGGGTEAFF | TGCAGTGCTAGAGATCAGGGGGGCGGAACTGAAGCTTTCTTT
. | . | TRBJ2-3 | TRBV7-8 | CASSSLGTTTDTQYF | TGTGCCAGCAGCTCCCTCGGGACCACCACAGATACGCAGTATTTT
. | TRBD1 | TRBJ1-2 | TRBV2 | CASMGGGASYGYTF | TGTGCCAGCATGGGAGGGGGCGCATCCTATGGCTACACCTTC
. | . | TRBJ2-7 | TRBV28 | CASSFLLGNEQYF | TGTGCCAGCAGTTTCTTGTTGGGGAACGAGCAGTACTTC
few | TRBD1 | TRBJ2-7 | TRBV6-5 | CASRPGQGTYEQYF | TGTGCCAGCAGGCCGGGACAGGGAACCTACGAGCAGTACTTC
. | . | TRBJ2-2 | TRBV7-3 | CASSIEPLTGELFF | TGTGCCAGCAGCATAGAGCCCCTGACCGGGGAGCTGTTTTTT
. | . | TRBJ2-1 | TRBV19 | CASSILAGAGSEQFF | TGTGCCAGTAGTATCTTGGCAGGGGCAGGGAGTGAGCAGTTCTTC
once | . | TRBJ1-2 | TRBV29-1 | CSVETASYGYTF | TGCAGCGTTGAGACGGCGTCCTATGGCTACACCTTC
. | . | TRBJ2-6 | TRBV7-9 | CASSSVRGSGANVLTF | TGTGCCAGCAGCTCCGTTCGGGGCTCTGGGGCCAACGTCCTGACTTTC
. | . | TRBJ1-1 | TRBV12-3/TRBV12-4 | CASSEDTEAFF | TGTGCCAGCAGTGAGGACACTGAAGCTTTCTTT
. | . | TRBJ2-6 | TRBV20-1 | CSAYRPSGANVLTF | TGCAGTGCGTACCGTCCCTCTGGGGCCAACGTCCTGACTTTC
. | . | TRBJ2-1 | TRBV11-2 | CASSYRDSYNEQFF | TGTGCCAGCAGCTATCGGGACTCATACAATGAGCAGTTCTTC
. | . | TRBJ2-1 | TRBV6-5 | CASSYAISYNEQFF | TGTGCCAGCAGTTACGCCATCTCCTACAATGAGCAGTTCTTC
. | . | TRBJ2-3 | TRBV4-3 | CASSQGHSPGTDTQYF | TGCGCCAGCAGCCAAGGGCACTCCCCCGGCACAGATACGCAGTATTTT
. | . | TRBJ1-1 | TRBV19 | CASGGTVDTEAFF | TGTGCCAGTGGGGGAACAGTCGACACTGAAGCTTTCTTT
. | TRBD1 | TRBJ2-5 | TRBV29-1 | CSVRQGARRETQYF | TGCAGCGTTAGGCAGGGGGCCCGGCGGGAGACCCAGTACTTC
. | . | TRBJ2-1 | TRBV2 | CASSEAVGEQFF | TGTGCCAGCAGTGAAGCGGTGGGTGAGCAGTTCTTC
few | TRBD1 | TRBJ2-7 | TRBV11-3 | CASSPTGSPYEQYF | TGTGCCAGCAGCCCGACAGGGAGTCCCTACGAGCAGTACTTC
. | TRBD2 | TRBJ2-5 | TRBV3-1 | CASSQVLAGGPSQETQYF | TGTGCCAGCAGCCAAGTACTAGCGGGGGGGCCGAGCCAAGAGACCCAGTACTTC
. | . | TRBJ1-5 | TRBV19 | CASSILGNQPQHF | TGTGCCAGTAGTATTCTTGGGAACCAGCCCCAGCATTTT
. | TRBD1 | TRBJ2-7 | TRBV15 | CATSRELTGGYEQYF | TGTGCCACCAGCAGAGAGTTGACAGGGGGATACGAGCAGTACTTC
. | . | TRBJ2-1 | TRBV19 | CASSIDALANEQFF | TGTGCCAGTAGTATAGATGCCCTAGCCAATGAGCAGTTCTTC
. | . | TRBJ1-6 | TRBV12-3/TRBV12-4 | CASRGSNSPLHF | TGTGCCAGCAGGGGCTCTAATTCACCCCTCCACTTT
. | TRBD1 | TRBJ1-2 | TRBV30 | CAFNRGNYGYTF | TGTGCCTTTAACAGGGGAAACTATGGCTACACCTTC
. | . | TRBJ2-3 | TRBV7-9 | CASRAGSTDTQYF | TGTGCCAGCAGGGCCGGCAGCACAGATACGCAGTATTTT
. | TRBD1 | TRBJ2-5 | TRBV5-6 | CASSLKTGIAETQYF | TGTGCCAGCAGCTTAAAGACAGGGATTGCAGAGACCCAGTACTTC
. | . | TRBJ1-1 | TRBV20-1 | CSTRFSGWYTEAFF | TGCAGTACACGATTTTCAGGGTGGTATACTGAAGCTTTCTTT